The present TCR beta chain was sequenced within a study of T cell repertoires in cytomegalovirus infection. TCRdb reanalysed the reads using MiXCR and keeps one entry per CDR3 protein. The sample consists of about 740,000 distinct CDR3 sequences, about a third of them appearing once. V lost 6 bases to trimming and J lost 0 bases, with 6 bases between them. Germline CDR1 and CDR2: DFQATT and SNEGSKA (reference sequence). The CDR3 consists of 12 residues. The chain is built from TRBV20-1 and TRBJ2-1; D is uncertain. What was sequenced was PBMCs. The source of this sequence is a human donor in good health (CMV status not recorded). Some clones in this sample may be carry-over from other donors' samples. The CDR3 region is CSAAPSYNEQFF. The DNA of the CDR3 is TGCAGTGCGGCCCCCTCCTACAATGAGCAGTTCTTC.